The 17 T cell receptor beta chains below all came from one sample that was sequenced in a study of T cells in Graves' hyperthyroidism and ophthalmopathy. Amplification targeted TCR beta CDR3 regions from RNA transcripts. Using the HTBI primer set, a first-round RT-PCR was run on the TCR CDR3. TCRdb re-called the multiplex PCR reads with MiXCR, one entry per CDR3 protein. This sample has about 640,000 distinct CDR3 sequences, with about 14% found just once. Material for sequencing was blood. These receptors came from a woman in her 50s with Graves' ophthalmopathy.

This chain connects TRBV7-9 to TRBJ2-1; no firm D call. CDR1 is SEHNR, CDR2 FQNEAQ, per germline (reference sequence). This CDR3 contains 13 residues. V lost 1 base and J lost 8, with 9 bases in between. In nucleotides, the CDR3 is TGTGCCAGCAGCTTAGTTAGTGAGTATGAGCAGTTCTTC. This translates into CASSLVSEYEQFF.

The V gene is TRBV20-1, the J gene TRBJ2-1; tentatively, D is TRBD2 (5 bases). CDR3 length: 13 amino acids. The V end was cut by 4 bases, the J end by 3 bases, with 10 bases between. Germline V gene lookup returns CDR1 DFQATT and CDR2 SNEGSKA (reference sequence). CDR3 sequence: CSATDSDYNEQFF. The CDR3 DNA reads as TGCAGTGCTACGGATAGCGACTACAATGAGCAGTTCTTC.

In its sample, this clonotype was seen a few times. This chain connects TRBV9 to TRBJ1-1, with D maybe TRBD1 (5 bases). There are 14 residues in the CDR3. V dropped 4 bases and J dropped 4 bases, with 14 bases sitting between them. The germline V gene encodes CDR1 SGDLS and CDR2 YYNGEE. Here the CDR3 reads CASSPLAGITEAFF. CDR3 nucleotide sequence: TGTGCCAGCAGCCCCCTGGCAGGGATCACTGAAGCTTTCTTT.

The table lists this clonotype with many counts. The chain combines TRBV24-1 with TRBJ1-2, with D unclear. V shed 3 bases and J shed 8 bases, with 12 bases lying between them. This CDR3 comprises 13 residues. Germline V CDR1 and CDR2: KGHDR, SFDVKD. The CDR3 DNA reads TGTGCCACCAGTGATACGAGGCAGTACGGCTACACCTTC. It codes for CATSDTRQYGYTF.

This clonotype was picked up a small number of times. This chain joins TRBV19 and TRBJ1-5, with 7 bases fitting TRBD1. The CDR3 extends over 17 amino acids. From germline, CDR1 is LNHDA and CDR2 SQIVND (reference sequence). V was clipped by 5 bases and J by 4 bases; unmatched bases: 14. This CDR3 reads CASSLHPAGTANQPQHF. The CDR3 DNA sequence: TGTGCCAGTAGTTTACACCCCGCCGGGACAGCAAATCAGCCCCAGCATTTT.

This clonotype was seen a few times. The DNA of the CDR3 is TGTGCCAGCAGCTCCCTGGGTAGCCAAGAGACCCAGTACTTC. Translation: CASSSLGSQETQYF. The V gene is TRBV7-6, the J gene TRBJ2-5; D is unclear. The CDR3 extends over 14 amino acids. CDR1 SGHVS and CDR2 FNYEAQ come from the germline V gene. With 4 bases removed from V and 1 base from J, the gap between germline ends came to 10 bases.

This clonotype was seen a handful of times. This chain uses TRBV15 with TRBJ1-2; 10 positions agree with TRBD1. J gave up 7 bases and V 0 bases, and 5 bases lay outside the gene matches. CDR1 is LNHNV and CDR2 is YYDKDF in the germline V gene (reference sequence). There are 15 residues in the CDR3. Here the CDR3 DNA reads TGTGCCACCAGCAGAGAGGGGACAGGGGTATTTGGCTACACCTTC. Amino acid sequence: CATSREGTGVFGYTF.

This clonotype was seen a handful of times. The chain employs TRBV19 and TRBJ1-5, with 7 bases aligning to TRBD1. J gave up 5 bases and V 5 bases, and 6 bases lay outside the gene matches. Germline CDR1 and CDR2: LNHDA and SQIVND (reference sequence). This CDR3 has 14 residues. The CDR3 sequence: CASSDRDRYQPQHF. CDR3 sequence (DNA): TGTGCCAGTAGTGACCGGGACAGATATCAGCCCCAGCATTTT.

This clonotype was detected many times. The chain is built from TRBV6-2 or TRBV6-3 and TRBJ1-5, with TRBD1 identical over 7 bases. Germline V gene data show CDR1 as MNHEY and CDR2 as SVGEGT. The CDR3 runs 15 residues. V trimming: 6 bases; J trimming: 3 bases; junction bases outside the gene matches: 8. The CDR3 spells CASSNRQGDNQPQHF. CDR3 nucleotide sequence: TGTGCCAGCAGCAATAGACAGGGAGACAATCAGCCCCAGCATTTT.

Notes on this clonotype: Possible read error: a much larger clone is one base away. The rearrangement uses TRBV7-8 and TRBJ2-7; TRBD1 agrees at 10 bases. The DNA matches TRBJ2-1 better at its end, which makes the J call doubtful. In germline, CDR1 is SGHVS, CDR2 FQNEAQ. CDR3 length equals 14 residues. The CDR3 loop is CASSRETGGYEQFF. The CDR3 nucleotides read TGTGCCAGCAGCCGTGAGACAGGGGGCTACGAGCAGTTCTTC.

This clonotype was seen repeatedly, ten times or more. The V and J genes are TRBV2 and TRBJ2-2; perhaps D is TRBD1 or TRBD2 (5 bases each). CDR1 and CDR2 (germline): SNHLY, FYNNEI. This CDR3 has 14 residues. V shed 6 bases and J shed 6 bases, with 14 bases lying between them. The CDR3 region has the DNA TGTGCCAGCAGGGGGGAAATAGCGCCCGGGGAGCTGTTTTTT. Translating it yields CASRGEIAPGELFF.

The table lists this clonotype with many counts. The chain recombines TRBV3-1 with TRBJ2-2; 11 positions match TRBD2. J lost 3 bases, V lost 5 bases, and 5 bases had no gene match. The germline V gene has CDR1 LGHDT and CDR2 YNNKEL (reference sequence). The CDR3 loop spans 16 amino acids. In nucleotides, the CDR3 is TGTGCCAGCAGCGACCCTAGCGGGAGGTACACCGGGGAGCTGTTTTTT. It translates to CASSDPSGRYTGELFF.

This clonotype was seen ten or more times. The rearrangement links TRBV12-3 or TRBV12-4 to TRBJ2-4; D is undetermined. Trimming pared 3 bases from V and 5 bases from J, leaving 11 bases between. This CDR3 is built from 14 residues. The CDR3 sequence: CASSLGSPQNIQYF. CDR3 DNA sequence: TGTGCCAGCAGTTTGGGCAGTCCCCAAAACATTCAGTACTTC.

V and J are TRBV6-5 and TRBJ1-2; 7 bases align to TRBD1. Per the germline V gene, CDR1 is MNHEY and CDR2 is SVGAGI. V shed 0 bases and J 3 bases; nucleotides not matched to a gene: 16. The CDR3 length is 19 residues. In nucleotides, the CDR3 is TGTGCCAGCAGTTACTCATTAAGAAAGGGGGCTGGTGGGGACTATGGCTACACCTTC. It specifies CASSYSLRKGAGGDYGYTF.

In its sample, this clonotype was seen many times. This chain uses TRBV28 with TRBJ1-5; 9 bases fit TRBD1. CDR1 is MDHEN, CDR2 SYDVKM, per germline. The CDR3 is made up of 16 amino acids. Trimming removed 2 bases from V and 6 bases from J; junction bases left unmatched: 8. This chain's CDR3 is CASSLTGTGTGQPQHF. CDR3 nucleotide sequence: TGTGCCAGCAGTTTAACCGGGACAGGGACAGGTCAGCCCCAGCATTTT. The full variable domain, with the rest looked up from reference TRBV28 and TRBJ1-5, is DVKVTQSSRYLVKRTGEKVFLECVQDMDHENMFWYRQDPGLGLRLIYFSYDVKMKEKGDIPEGYSVSREKKERFSLILESASTNQTSMYLCASSLTGTGTGQPQHFGDGTRLSIL.

The table lists this clonotype with a count of one. This may stem from a read error, because a much larger clone lies one nucleotide away. The rearrangement links TRBV5-5 to TRBJ2-7; 8 bases line up with TRBD1. CDR3 size: 16 residues. Germline V lookup: CDR1 SGHKS, CDR2 YYEKEE (reference sequence). This chain's CDR3 is CAGSLGKDRVLYEQYF. DNA for the CDR3: TGTGCCGGCAGCTTGGGAAAGGACAGGGTGCTCTACGAGCAGTACTTC.

The table lists this clonotype with many counts. The chain recombines TRBV2 with TRBJ1-2, with D possibly TRBD1 on 5 matching bases. The CDR3 spans 14 residues. Germline CDR1 reads SNHLY; CDR2 reads FYNNEI. Deletions cut 9 bases from V and 4 bases from J, with 18 bases between. CDR3 sequence reads: CARFLPDSLYGYTF. The DNA of the CDR3 is TGTGCCAGGTTCCTTCCCGACAGCCTCTATGGCTACACCTTC.